The clone carrying this TCR beta chain was counted between two and nine times. The V segment lost 1 base and the J segment 2 bases; nucleotides outside the gene matches: 5. From germline, CDR1 is SGHRS and CDR2 YFSETQ. The CDR3 sequence is 16 residues long. The source of the sample is a study of identical twins. TCRdb re-called the 5' RACE reads with MiXCR, one entry per CDR3 protein. The data show 200,000 to 250,000 distinct CDR3 sequences, with roughly 13% seen just once and 4% held by the top ten. These data are also associated with another study on yellow fever vaccine responses in identical twins.

The source of this sequence is a young woman in good health. The sequencing input was memory (CD45RO+) T cells sorted from blood. This chain links TRBV5-1 with TRBJ2-7, with 11 bases fitting TRBD2. Here the CDR3 reads CASSLLAGGMTYEQYF. CDR3 nucleotides: TGCGCCAGCAGCTTGCTAGCGGGGGGTATGACCTACGAGCAGTACTTC. Filled out from reference TRBV5-1 and TRBJ2-7, the complete variable domain reads KAGVTQTPRYLIKTRGQQVTLSCSPISGHRSVSWYQQTPGQGLQFLFEYFSETQRNKGNFPGRFSGRQFSNSRSEMNVSTLELGDSALYLCASSLLAGGMTYEQYFGPGTRLTVT.